The rows below give T cell receptor beta chains drawn from one sample of a study of T-cell memory formation after mild COVID-19. TCRdb passed the 5' RACE reads through MiXCR, listing each CDR3 protein once. The sample holds some 250,000 distinct CDR3 sequences, approximately 10% seen once. Sequencing was done on a sample of PBMCs or a T cell subset sorted from them (not recorded which). All receptors come from a man aged 18 to 29 who had mild COVID-19 (a few samples of this study predate the infection). Cell type and time point are not known. CDR3s include the opening cysteine and the closing phenylalanine or tryptophan. D genes are given only for firm matches. Size tells how often a clone was seen (once, few, many) or the class of an expanded clone, and some rows leave it out.

d_call,clone_size,v_call,j_call,cdr3_aa,cdr3_nt
TRBD1,-,TRBV27,TRBJ2-5,CASSPIGGLGTQYF,TGTGCCAGCAGCCCCATAGGGGGCCTCGGGACCCAGTACTTC
-,-,TRBV7-9,TRBJ2-4,CASSLAGQGVQYF,TGTGCCAGCAGCTTAGCTGGGCAGGGAGTTCAGTACTTC
TRBD1,-,TRBV12-3/TRBV12-4,TRBJ1-3,CASSRTGLGNTIYF,TGTGCCAGCAGTCGGACAGGGTTAGGAAACACCATATATTTT
-,few,TRBV7-9,TRBJ2-3,CALAGDTQYF,TGTGCCCTTGCCGGAGATACGCAGTATTTT
-,few,TRBV10-3,TRBJ2-3,CAISEREPSTDTQYF,TGTGCCATCAGTGAGAGAGAACCAAGCACAGATACGCAGTATTTT
-,-,TRBV5-5,TRBJ1-6,CASSLDPHTNSPLHF,TGTGCCAGCAGCTTGGATCCCCATACGAATTCACCCCTCCACTTT
-,-,TRBV25-1,TRBJ2-5,CASSVSQGRETQYF,TGTGCCAGCAGTGTCTCACAGGGTAGAGAGACCCAGTACTTC
-,many,TRBV7-2,TRBJ1-2,CASSLAGGGSGYTF,TGTGCCAGCAGCTTAGCCGGCGGGGGGAGTGGCTACACCTTC
-,few,TRBV5-1,TRBJ2-7,CASSSVPSDHEQYF,TGCGCCAGCAGCTCGGTCCCCTCCGATCACGAGCAGTACTTC
TRBD2,-,TRBV2,TRBJ2-3,CASTLLAGVSDTQYF,TGTGCCAGCACCCTTCTAGCGGGGGTTTCCGATACGCAGTATTTT
-,-,TRBV7-2,TRBJ2-6,CASSLFRGRSGANVLTF,TGTGCCAGCAGCTTGTTCCGAGGGCGTTCTGGGGCCAACGTCCTGACTTTC
TRBD1,-,TRBV20-1,TRBJ2-4,CSARDTDRVGIQYF,TGCAGTGCTAGGGACACGGACAGGGTCGGCATTCAGTACTTC
-,few,TRBV12-3/TRBV12-4,TRBJ1-3,CASSLVLDGSSGNTIYF,TGTGCCAGCAGTTTAGTCCTGGACGGGAGCTCTGGAAACACCATATATTTT
TRBD1,-,TRBV18,TRBJ2-5,CASSLGQGAGETQYF,TGTGCCAGCTCACTCGGACAGGGGGCTGGAGAGACCCAGTACTTC
TRBD1,-,TRBV20-1,TRBJ1-5,CSASLDRAGGQPQHF,TGCAGTGCTAGTCTAGACAGGGCGGGCGGTCAGCCCCAGCATTTT
TRBD2,-,TRBV4-3,TRBJ2-3,CASSQEGAGITDTQYF,TGCGCCAGCAGCCAAGAGGGAGCGGGGATCACAGATACGCAGTATTTT
-,many,TRBV11-2,TRBJ1-1,CASGIQEALGAFF,TGTGCCAGCGGCATTCAGGAGGCTTTAGGGGCTTTCTTT
TRBD2,-,TRBV7-2,TRBJ2-7,CASSSGHPGGEQYF,TGTGCCAGCAGCTCGGGACACCCGGGAGGGGAGCAGTACTTC
-,-,TRBV7-6,TRBJ2-6,CASSSGRGYSGANVLTF,TGTGCCAGCAGCTCCGGTCGAGGATATTCTGGGGCCAACGTCCTGACTTTC
-,-,TRBV19,TRBJ2-2,CASKTTGSGELFF,TGTGCCAGCAAAACTACAGGGTCCGGGGAGCTGTTTTTT
-,many,TRBV5-1,TRBJ1-6,CASSPPEGNSPLHF,TGCGCCAGCAGCCCTCCGGAGGGTAATTCACCCCTCCACTTT
TRBD1,-,TRBV7-2,TRBJ2-4,CASSADRGKNIQYF,TGTGCCAGCAGCGCCGACAGGGGGAAAAACATTCAGTACTTC
-,-,TRBV20-1,TRBJ1-5,CSAGRESQPQHF,TGCAGTGCGGGACGGGAAAGTCAGCCCCAGCATTTT
-,few,TRBV4-3,TRBJ2-5,CASSQESRAETQYF,TGCGCCAGCAGCCAAGAAAGCCGGGCAGAGACCCAGTACTTC
-,-,TRBV5-1,TRBJ2-7,CASSLTPSGRGNEQYF,TGCGCCAGCAGCTTAACTCCATCGGGTCGGGGCAACGAGCAGTACTTC
-,many,TRBV6-1,TRBJ1-5,CASSEGGASLYSNQPQHF,TGTGCCAGCAGTGAAGGGGGCGCGTCCCTCTATAGCAATCAGCCCCAGCATTTT
-,few,TRBV28,TRBJ2-3,CASKGDTDTQYF,TGTGCCAGCAAGGGGGACACAGATACGCAGTATTTT
TRBD1,-,TRBV29-1,TRBJ1-1,CSVEDPGTGRRIRTEAFF,TGCAGCGTTGAAGATCCGGGGACAGGGCGGCGAATTCGCACTGAAGCTTTCTTT
-,few,TRBV24-1,TRBJ2-3,CATSDWGTESGSTDTQYF,TGTGCCACCAGTGATTGGGGGACCGAATCCGGGTCCACAGATACGCAGTATTTT
TRBD1,-,TRBV7-9,TRBJ1-4,CASSPTTSGTGFEKLFF,TGTGCCAGCAGCCCCACAACTTCCGGGACAGGGTTTGAAAAACTGTTTTTT
-,-,TRBV6-2/TRBV6-3,TRBJ1-5,CASSYRGSRGNQPQHF,TGTGCCAGCAGTTACAGGGGTAGCCGCGGCAATCAGCCCCAGCATTTT
-,-,TRBV4-2,TRBJ1-4,CASSQAIPDRGNEKLFF,TGTGCCAGCAGCCAAGCCATCCCGGACAGAGGGAATGAAAAACTGTTTTTT